This T cell receptor (beta chain) was identified in a study of cytomegalovirus exposure and HLA in healthy donors. Findings of the study overall: The study dropped some indistinguishable V segments, TRBV6-2 and TRBV6-3 among them. Roughly uniform sequencing depth across donors was assumed, possibly incorrectly. The authors considered a cluster of highly shared sequence variants likely to be a sequencing artifact.

Remarks on this clone: Antigen specificity is unknown.

The PCR had 60 Vbeta and 13 Jbeta primers. Here immunoSEQ multiplex PCR was the method, and the copy in TCRdb shows in-frame clones only, minus some. The repertoire consists of roughly 180,000 clones, with 75% to 85% occurring once and the leading ten covering approximately 1.2%. The germline V gene encodes CDR1 SGHRS and CDR2 YFSETQ. Trimming took off 4 bases at V and 6 bases at J, with 12 bases between the two ends. The CDR3 runs 13 residues. The receptor was isolated from a girl aged 2 to 10 in good health and CMV-seropositive. The rearrangement links TRBV5-1 to TRBJ2-3, with D possibly TRBD2 on 5 matching bases. Input material: PBMCs. The CDR3 sequence is CASSTVPSDTQYF. The DNA of the CDR3 is TGCGCCAGCAGCACCGTGCCTAGCGATACGCAGTATTTT.